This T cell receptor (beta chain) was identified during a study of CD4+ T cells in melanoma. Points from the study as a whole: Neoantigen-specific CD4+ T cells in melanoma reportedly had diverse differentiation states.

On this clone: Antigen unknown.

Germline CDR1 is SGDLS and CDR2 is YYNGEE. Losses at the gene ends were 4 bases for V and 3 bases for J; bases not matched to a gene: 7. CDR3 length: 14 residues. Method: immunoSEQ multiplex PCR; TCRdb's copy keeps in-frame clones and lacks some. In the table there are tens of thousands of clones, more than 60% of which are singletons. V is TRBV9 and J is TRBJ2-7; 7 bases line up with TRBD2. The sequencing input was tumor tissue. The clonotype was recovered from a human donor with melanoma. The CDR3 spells CASSPGPGGYEQYF. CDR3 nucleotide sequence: TGTGCCAGCAGCCCTGGTCCGGGAGGCTACGAGCAGTACTTC.